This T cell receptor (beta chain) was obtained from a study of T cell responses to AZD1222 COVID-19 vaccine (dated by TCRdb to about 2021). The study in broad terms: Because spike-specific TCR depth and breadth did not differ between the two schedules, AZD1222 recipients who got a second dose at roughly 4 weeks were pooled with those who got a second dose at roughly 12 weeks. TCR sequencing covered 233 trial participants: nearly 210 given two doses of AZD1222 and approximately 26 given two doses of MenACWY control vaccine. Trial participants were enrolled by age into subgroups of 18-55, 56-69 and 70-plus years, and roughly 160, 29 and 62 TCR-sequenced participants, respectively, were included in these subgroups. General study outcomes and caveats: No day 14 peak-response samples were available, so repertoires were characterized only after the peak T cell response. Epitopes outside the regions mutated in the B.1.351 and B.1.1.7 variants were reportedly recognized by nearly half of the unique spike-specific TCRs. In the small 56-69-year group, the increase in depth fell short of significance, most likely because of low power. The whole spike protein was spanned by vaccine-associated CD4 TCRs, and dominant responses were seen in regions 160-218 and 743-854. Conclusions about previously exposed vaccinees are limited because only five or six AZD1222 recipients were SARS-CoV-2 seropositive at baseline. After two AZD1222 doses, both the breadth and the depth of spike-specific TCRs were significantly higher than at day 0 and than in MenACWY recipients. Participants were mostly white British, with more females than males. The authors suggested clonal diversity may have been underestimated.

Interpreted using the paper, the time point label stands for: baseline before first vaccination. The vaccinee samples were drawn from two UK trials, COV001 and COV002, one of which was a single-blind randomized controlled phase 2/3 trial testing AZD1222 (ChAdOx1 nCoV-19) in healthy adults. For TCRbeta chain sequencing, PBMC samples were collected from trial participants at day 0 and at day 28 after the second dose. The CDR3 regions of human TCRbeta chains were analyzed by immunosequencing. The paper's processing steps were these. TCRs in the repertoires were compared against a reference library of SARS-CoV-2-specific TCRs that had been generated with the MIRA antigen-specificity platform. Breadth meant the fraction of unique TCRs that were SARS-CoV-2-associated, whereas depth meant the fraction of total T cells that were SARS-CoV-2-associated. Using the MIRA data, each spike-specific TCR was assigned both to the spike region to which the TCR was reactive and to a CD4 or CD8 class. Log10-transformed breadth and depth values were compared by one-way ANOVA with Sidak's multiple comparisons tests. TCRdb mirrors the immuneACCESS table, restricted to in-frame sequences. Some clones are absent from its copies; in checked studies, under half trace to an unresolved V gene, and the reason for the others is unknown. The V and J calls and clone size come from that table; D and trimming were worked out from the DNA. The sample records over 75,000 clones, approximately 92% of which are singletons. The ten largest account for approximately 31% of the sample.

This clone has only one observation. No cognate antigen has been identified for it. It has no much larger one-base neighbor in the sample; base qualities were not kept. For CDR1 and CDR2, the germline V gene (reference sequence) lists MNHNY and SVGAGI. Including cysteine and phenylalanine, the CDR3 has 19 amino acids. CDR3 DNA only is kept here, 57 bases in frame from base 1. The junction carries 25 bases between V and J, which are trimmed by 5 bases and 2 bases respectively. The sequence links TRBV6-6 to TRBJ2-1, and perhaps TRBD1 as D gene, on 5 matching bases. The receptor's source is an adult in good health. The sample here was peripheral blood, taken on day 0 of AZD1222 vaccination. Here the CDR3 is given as CASSPRPGLSGSTYNEQFF. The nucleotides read TGTGCCAGCAGTCCACGACCGGGTCTTTCAGGGTCCACCTACAATGAGCAGTTCTTC.